This TCR beta chain was recovered during a study of T-cell reconstitution after alpha-beta-depleted transplantation in children. Preparation of the TCRbeta library used unique molecular identifiers. TCRdb redid the calling of the PCR reads with MiXCR, one entry per CDR3 protein. The profile covers some 550,000 distinct CDR3 sequences, with around 20% appearing a single time and 3.3% taken by the ten largest. CDR1 and CDR2 (germline): SGHRS, YFSETQ. This CDR3 is built from 17 residues. V was clipped by 4 bases and J by 0 bases, with 16 bases between them. This TCR came from a human donor who donated a stem cell graft to a child with acute lymphoblastic leukemia. The V call is TRBV5-1, the J call TRBJ1-4, with TRBD1 as a possible D gene (6 bases). The sample was PBMCs from the stem cell graft donor, taken from the stem cell graft. The CDR3 region is CASSPQPGHPTNEKLFF. Written as DNA, the CDR3 is TGCGCCAGCAGCCCCCAGCCGGGACATCCAACTAATGAAAAACTGTTTTTT. The whole variable domain, filled in from reference TRBV5-1 and TRBJ1-4, reads KAGVTQTPRYLIKTRGQQVTLSCSPISGHRSVSWYQQTPGQGLQFLFEYFSETQRNKGNFPGRFSGRQFSNSRSEMNVSTLELGDSALYLCASSPQPGHPTNEKLFFGSGTQLSVL.